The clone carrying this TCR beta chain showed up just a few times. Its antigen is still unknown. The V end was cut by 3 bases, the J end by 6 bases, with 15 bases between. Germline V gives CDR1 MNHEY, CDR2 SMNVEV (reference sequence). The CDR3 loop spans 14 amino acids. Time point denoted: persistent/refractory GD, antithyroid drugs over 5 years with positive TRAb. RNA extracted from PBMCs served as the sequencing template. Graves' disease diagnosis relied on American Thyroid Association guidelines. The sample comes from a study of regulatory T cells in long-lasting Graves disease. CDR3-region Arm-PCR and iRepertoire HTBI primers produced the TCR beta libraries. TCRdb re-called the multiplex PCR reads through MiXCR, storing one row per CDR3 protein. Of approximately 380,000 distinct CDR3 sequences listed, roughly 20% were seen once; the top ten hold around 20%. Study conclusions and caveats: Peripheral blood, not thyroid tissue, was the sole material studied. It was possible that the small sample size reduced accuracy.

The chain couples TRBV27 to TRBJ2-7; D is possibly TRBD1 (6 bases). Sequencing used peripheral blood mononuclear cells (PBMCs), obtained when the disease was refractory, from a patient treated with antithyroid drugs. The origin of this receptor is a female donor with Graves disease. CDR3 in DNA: TGTGCCAGCAGTTTCGCCTCTACAGGGAGCGAGCAGTACTTC. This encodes CASSFASTGSEQYF.